The 10 T cell receptor beta chains below all came from one sample that was sequenced in a study of shared clonotypes between healthy human individuals (dated by TCRdb to between 2020 and 2021). Libraries came from the immunoSEQ multiplex PCR assay. In TCRdb, the immuneACCESS table is reduced to in-frame sequences with V and J assigned. These tables do not hold every clone; where another copy was compared, an unresolved V gene accounts for under half, and the others remain unexplained. The sample table contains millions of clones; only one count was recorded for roughly 92% of them. The ten largest clones take up about 0.13% of the sample. The sequencing sample was made of naive CD4+ T cells sorted from blood. According to the study, the label for this sample's cell subset or site signals: CD45RA+ positively selected. Receptors were obtained from a man aged 18 to 30 in good health.

The chain links TRBV11-2 to TRBJ2-5, with D unresolved. This CDR3 is built from 17 residues. Germline V gene data show CDR1 as SGHAT and CDR2 as FQNNGV. Trimming left V 0 bases short and J 0 bases short, with 14 bases between. CDR3 region: CASSLDRAGPYQETQYF. The CDR3 nucleotides are TGTGCCAGCAGCTTAGATCGTGCAGGTCCGTACCAAGAGACCCAGTACTTC.

The count of this clone is one. The chain has TRBV27 and TRBJ2-7; TRBD2 agrees at 11 bases. After removal of 5 bases from V and 5 bases from J, the junction contained 11 bases not matched to a gene. The CDR3 loop spans 16 amino acids. Germline V gives CDR1 MNHEY, CDR2 SMNVEV (reference sequence). CDR3 in amino acids: CASSPRELAGEHEQYF. The CDR3 nucleotides are TGTGCCAGCAGTCCGAGAGAACTAGCGGGAGAACACGAGCAGTACTTC.

The rearrangement uses TRBV7-2 and TRBJ2-1; 9 bases line up with TRBD1. Germline V gene sequence: CDR1 SGHTA, CDR2 FQGNSA. The trim removed 5 bases at V and 1 base at J, leaving 3 bases unmatched. The CDR3 has 15 residues. The CDR3 sequence is CASSVGQGSYNEQFF. The CDR3 DNA reads TGTGCCAGCAGCGTGGGACAGGGTTCCTACAATGAGCAGTTCTTC. Looking up the rest from reference TRBV7-2 and TRBJ2-1 gives the full variable domain: GAGVSQSPSNKVTEKGKDVELRCDPISGHTALYWYRQSLGQGLEFLIYFQGNSAPDKSGLPSDRFSAERTGGSVSTLTIQRTQQEDSAVYLCASSVGQGSYNEQFFGPGTRLTVL.

The chain is built from TRBV6-5 and TRBJ1-4, with a weak D call TRBD1 (6 bases). The CDR3 runs 14 residues. V gave up 10 bases and J gave up 3 bases, with 15 bases separating them. Germline V lookup: CDR1 MNHEY, CDR2 SVGAGI. As DNA, the CDR3 is TGTGCCACCAAACCGGGACAAGCTAATGAAAAACTGTTTTTT. This gives the protein CATKPGQANEKLFF.

This sequence joins TRBV6-6 and TRBJ1-2; possibly TRBD1 for D (5 bases). Trimming stripped 4 bases from V and 5 bases from J, with 17 bases between. CDR1 is MNHNY, CDR2 SVGAGI, per germline (reference sequence). The CDR3 length is 15 residues. CDR3 sequence (DNA): TGTGCCAGCAGTTCCCCCGGGGAGGGGTGGTATGGCTACACCTTC. Protein product: CASSSPGEGWYGYTF.

The chain has TRBV30 and TRBJ2-3; TRBD2 matches at 8 bases. Trimming cost V 4 bases and J 5 bases; bases outside gene matches: 8. Germline V CDR1 and CDR2: GTSNPN, SVGIG (reference sequence). The CDR3 has 14 residues. CDR3 sequence: CAWTSGGPGDTQYF. Written as DNA, the CDR3 is TGTGCCTGGACGTCGGGAGGGCCGGGAGATACGCAGTATTTT.

This rearrangement joins TRBV7-9 to TRBJ2-2, with 8 nucleotides matching TRBD1. The CDR3 totals 16 residues. CDR1 and CDR2 from the germline V gene are SEHNR and FQNEAQ (reference sequence). The J segment lost 4 bases and the V segment lost 4 bases, leaving 8 bases of the junction unmatched. The chain's CDR3 is CASSSAGGAGTGELFF. CDR3 sequence (DNA): TGTGCCAGCAGCTCGGCAGGGGGCGCCGGCACCGGGGAGCTGTTTTTT.

The chain combines TRBV11-2 with TRBJ2-5; D is possibly TRBD1 (6 bases). Germline values: CDR1 SGHAT, CDR2 FQNNGV. V lost 0 bases and J lost 5, with 13 bases in between. There are 15 residues in the CDR3. CDR3 bases: TGTGCCAGCAGCTTAGAGGGCAGGGGTCCGGAGACCCAGTACTTC. Its translation is CASSLEGRGPETQYF.

The count of this clone is one. The sample holds other DNA sequences that translate to the same CDR3. The rearrangement joins TRBV2 to TRBJ1-1; D not certain. Trimming cost V 6 bases and J 11 bases, with 13 bases left between them. The CDR3 is 11 residues long. The germline V gene has CDR1 SNHLY and CDR2 FYNNEI. The CDR3 sequence: CASSPRFGAFF. CDR3 DNA sequence: TGTGCCAGCAGCCCTAGATTTGGGGCTTTCTTT.

Comment on this clone: Other DNA sequences in this sample translate to the same CDR3. The rearrangement links TRBV19 to TRBJ2-5; D perhaps matches TRBD1 (5 bases). This CDR3 is built from 14 residues. V was shortened by 5 bases and J by 5 bases, with 15 bases between the two germline ends. The V gene's germline CDR1 is LNHDA and CDR2 SQIVND (reference sequence). CDR3 in DNA: TGTGCCAGTAGTGCTGGGCAGGGCGGTGAGACCCAGTACTTC. It codes for CASSAGQGGETQYF.